The 13 T cell receptor beta chains below come from one sample, sequenced in a study of blood T cell repertoires in COVID-19. Sequencing was performed with immunoSEQ multiplex PCR; in TCRdb, only in-frame clones are kept and a portion is missing. The sample includes around 69,000 clones, roughly 83% of them seen just once. What was sequenced was peripheral blood. These receptors came from a man in his fifties with active COVID-19.

The chain recombines TRBV30 with TRBJ1-2, with 7 positions matching TRBD1. Germline values: CDR1 GTSNPN, CDR2 SVGIG (reference sequence). The CDR3 covers 14 residues. J was trimmed by 4 bases and V by 4 bases; bases with no gene match: 9. CDR3 sequence: CAWNHGTASYGYTF. The CDR3 nucleotides are TGTGCCTGGAACCACGGGACAGCATCCTATGGCTACACCTTC. Full variable domain (rest looked up from reference TRBV30 and TRBJ1-2): SQTIHQWPATLVQPVGSPLSLECTVEGTSNPNLYWYRQAAGRGLQLLFYSVGIGQISSEVPQNLSASRPQDRQFILSSKKLLLSDSGFYLCAWNHGTASYGYTFGSGTRLTVV.

This clone has only a few counts. This sequence joins TRBV2 and TRBJ2-7, with 11 bases fitting TRBD1. The junction had 12 bases not matched to a gene; V was cut back by 0 bases and J by 5 bases. Germline V gives CDR1 SNHLY, CDR2 FYNNEI. The CDR3 runs to 18 residues. The CDR3 protein is CASSEALGQGAGSNEQYF. In DNA form, the CDR3 reads TGTGCCAGCAGTGAAGCGCTTGGACAGGGGGCCGGGAGCAACGAGCAGTACTTC.

This chain joins TRBV19 and TRBJ2-3; D may be TRBD2 (7 bases). CDR1 is LNHDA and CDR2 is SQIVND in the germline V gene (reference sequence). The germline V and J ends were trimmed by 3 bases and 4 bases, with 17 bases remaining between them. The CDR3 length is 16 residues. This chain's CDR3 is CASSIYVGGLADTQYF. Written as DNA, the CDR3 is TGTGCCAGTAGTATTTATGTGGGGGGGCTAGCAGATACGCAGTATTTT.

V and J are TRBV2 and TRBJ2-1; a possible D gene is TRBD1 (5 bases). This CDR3 spans 16 amino acids. The germline gives CDR1 SNHLY, CDR2 FYNNEI. Trimming removed 3 bases from V and 9 bases from J, with 21 bases in between. Written as DNA, the CDR3 is TGTGCCAGCAGTGATGGGGCGTGGGCTAAGATTAGTGAGCAGTTCTTC. This encodes CASSDGAWAKISEQFF. Full variable domain (missing parts from reference TRBV2 and TRBJ2-1): EPEVTQTPSHQVTQMGQEVILRCVPISNHLYFYWYRQILGQKVEFLVSFYNNEISEKSEIFDDQFSVERPDGSNFTLKIRSTKLEDSAMYFCASSDGAWAKISEQFFGPGTRLTVL.

This chain connects TRBV3-1 (or the pseudogene TRBV3-2) to TRBJ2-1; 8 bases line up with TRBD1. The germline V gene encodes CDR1 LGHDT and CDR2 YNNKEL (reference sequence). The CDR3 is made up of 12 amino acids. V was clipped by 3 bases and J by 12 bases; unmatched bases: 4. In DNA, the CDR3 is TGTGCCAGCAGCCAGGGTGGACAGGGGCAGTTCTTC. Amino acids: CASSQGGQGQFF.

This sequence joins TRBV5-8 and TRBJ2-3; 9 bases map to TRBD2. J lost 0 bases, V lost 3 bases, and 5 bases had no gene match. The germline V gene has CDR1 SGHTS and CDR2 YDEGEE. The CDR3 has 16 residues. CDR3 region: CASSWGLAASTDTQYF. The CDR3 DNA follows: TGTGCCAGCAGCTGGGGACTAGCAGCTAGCACAGATACGCAGTATTTT.

CDR3 DNA: TGTGCCAGCAGCTTAGAGGGGACTAGGTATGAGCAGTTCTTC. The encoded protein is CASSLEGTRYEQFF. The V gene is TRBV7-2, the J gene TRBJ2-1, with 8 positions matching TRBD2. The CDR3 length is 14 residues. V trimming: 1 base; J trimming: 8 bases; junction bases outside the gene matches: 4. Germline V CDR1 and CDR2: SGHTA, FQGNSA. The full variable domain, in which reference TRBV7-2 and TRBJ2-1 provide the parts outside the CDR3, is GAGVSQSPSNKVTEKGKDVELRCDPISGHTALYWYRQSLGQGLEFLIYFQGNSAPDKSGLPSDRFSAERTGGSVSTLTIQRTQQEDSAVYLCASSLEGTRYEQFFGPGTRLTVL.

V and J are TRBV27 and TRBJ1-1, with 8 bases identical to TRBD1. This CDR3 region has 14 residues. Unmatched junction bases numbered 4, after V lost 6 bases and J lost 1 base. From germline, CDR1 is MNHEY and CDR2 SMNVEV (reference sequence). CDR3 loop: CASRRTGRNTEAFF. DNA of the CDR3: TGTGCCAGCAGGCGGACAGGGAGGAACACTGAAGCTTTCTTT.

The CDR3 DNA reads TGTGCCAGCAGATCGACAGGATTTAACGAGCAGTACTTC. It encodes CASRSTGFNEQYF. The rearrangement joins TRBV6-5 to TRBJ2-7; D may be TRBD1 (6 bases). Germline CDR1 is MNHEY and CDR2 is SVGAGI. The CDR3 sequence is 13 residues long. Deletions cut 6 bases from V and 5 bases from J, with 14 bases between.

The chain uses TRBV2 and TRBJ1-2, with D perhaps TRBD1 (5 bases). V lost 1 base and J lost 10, with 13 bases in between. The germline V gene encodes CDR1 SNHLY and CDR2 FYNNEI. The CDR3 is 13 residues long. CDR3 sequence (DNA): TGTGCCAGCAGTGAAGGGACACCCTCTCCCTACACCTTC. It specifies CASSEGTPSPYTF.

This chain connects TRBV30 to TRBJ2-2; D may be TRBD2 (7 bases). The length of the CDR3 is 17 residues. CDR1 and CDR2 (germline): GTSNPN, SVGIG (reference sequence). V dropped 3 bases and J dropped 0 bases, with 17 bases sitting between them. The CDR3 region is CAWRVGSGGANTGELFF. The CDR3 coding sequence is TGTGCCTGGAGGGTCGGATCGGGGGGCGCGAACACCGGGGAGCTGTTTTTT.

This clone was counted only a few times. The chain is built from TRBV5-1 and TRBJ2-7; 7 bases match TRBD2. Trimming cost V 2 bases and J 4 bases; bases outside gene matches: 9. CDR3 length: 15 residues. Germline lookup yields CDR1 SGHRS and CDR2 YFSETQ. CDR3 region: CASSFAAGVVYEQYF. The CDR3 DNA reads as TGCGCCAGCAGCTTTGCGGCGGGGGTTGTATACGAGCAGTACTTC.

The V and J genes are TRBV5-1 and TRBJ2-1; 10 bases agree with TRBD2. In germline, CDR1 is SGHRS, CDR2 YFSETQ. This CDR3 comprises 20 residues. The V and J ends lost 1 base and 4 bases, in that order; junction bases with no gene match: 17. The DNA of the CDR3 is TGCGCCAGCAGCTTGTTAGTCCCCGGCGCTAGCGGGGGTACATACAATGAGCAGTTCTTC. It specifies CASSLLVPGASGGTYNEQFF. The variable domain in full, completed from reference TRBV5-1 and TRBJ2-1, reads KAGVTQTPRYLIKTRGQQVTLSCSPISGHRSVSWYQQTPGQGLQFLFEYFSETQRNKGNFPGRFSGRQFSNSRSEMNVSTLELGDSALYLCASSLLVPGASGGTYNEQFFGPGTRLTVL.